The present T cell receptor (beta chain) was sequenced within a study of CXCR3-negative and CXCR3-positive naive CD8 T cells. As regards this clonotype: The antigen remains undetermined.

Broader study findings: The study found CXCR3 expression partially decreased after cryopreservation and ran most assays on fresh PBMCs. For CXCR3-positive naive cells, TRB CDR3s were more hydrophobic than those of CXCR3-negative naive cells. Naive subsets did not differ in surface CD5, and TRB CDR3 properties served to infer TCR strength.

UMI-labeled 5' RACE yielded the TRB cDNA libraries. One entry per CDR3 protein, without DNA, is what TCRdb gives after re-calling the 5' RACE reads. The table for this sample gives some 150,000 distinct CDR3 sequences. Source material: naive CXCR3+ CD8+ T cells from blood. Indicated subset: CD45RO-CCR7+CD27+CD95- naive CD8+ T cells expressing CXCR3 (TNR3+). The TCR was taken from a human donor in good health. Some clones in this sample may be carry-over from other donors' samples.

The CDR3 here is CASSYGTGAYNEQFF. The chain employs TRBV6-5 and TRBJ2-1; there is no DNA to check the TCRdb D call of TRBD1. Per the germline V gene, CDR1 is MNHEY and CDR2 is SVGAGI. There are 15 residues in the CDR3.